This T cell receptor beta chain was recorded in a study of glioma-infiltrating T cells after dendritic cell vaccination. For the study at large: Samples are from glioblastoma patients in Phase I and II dendritic cell vaccine trials. Study-wide results and limits: Higher pretreatment TIL content predicted longer progression-free time and survival.

Input was 2 ug genomic DNA, or all available if less. Some clones are missing from TCRdb's copy, which holds only in-frame ones; the method was immunoSEQ multiplex PCR. Among approximately 22,000 clones listed, about four fifths were seen once. In the case of this clone: Its specificity is unknown.

The CDR3 spans 13 residues. V was cut by 3 bases and J by 9 bases, with 11 bases left in between. From germline, CDR1 is LNHNV and CDR2 YYDKDF (reference sequence). The source material was blood, sampled before dendritic cell vaccination. The V call is TRBV15, the J call TRBJ2-2, with a possible D match to TRBD1 (5 bases). This receptor was obtained from a human donor with glioblastoma. In DNA, the CDR3 is TGTGCCACCAGCAGCGCCAAGGACAGGGAGCTGTTTTTT. It yields the protein CATSSAKDRELFF.